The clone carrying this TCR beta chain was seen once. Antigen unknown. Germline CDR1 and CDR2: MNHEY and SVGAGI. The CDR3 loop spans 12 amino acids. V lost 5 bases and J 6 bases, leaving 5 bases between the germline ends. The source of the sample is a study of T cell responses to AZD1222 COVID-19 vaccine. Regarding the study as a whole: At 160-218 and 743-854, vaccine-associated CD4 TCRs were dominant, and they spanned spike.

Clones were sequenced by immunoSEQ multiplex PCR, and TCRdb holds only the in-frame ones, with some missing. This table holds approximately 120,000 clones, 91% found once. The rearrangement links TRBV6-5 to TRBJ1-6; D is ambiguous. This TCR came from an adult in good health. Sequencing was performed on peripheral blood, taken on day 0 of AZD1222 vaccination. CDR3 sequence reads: CASSNSNSPLHF. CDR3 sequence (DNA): TGTGCCAGCAGTAACAGTAATTCACCCCTCCACTTT.